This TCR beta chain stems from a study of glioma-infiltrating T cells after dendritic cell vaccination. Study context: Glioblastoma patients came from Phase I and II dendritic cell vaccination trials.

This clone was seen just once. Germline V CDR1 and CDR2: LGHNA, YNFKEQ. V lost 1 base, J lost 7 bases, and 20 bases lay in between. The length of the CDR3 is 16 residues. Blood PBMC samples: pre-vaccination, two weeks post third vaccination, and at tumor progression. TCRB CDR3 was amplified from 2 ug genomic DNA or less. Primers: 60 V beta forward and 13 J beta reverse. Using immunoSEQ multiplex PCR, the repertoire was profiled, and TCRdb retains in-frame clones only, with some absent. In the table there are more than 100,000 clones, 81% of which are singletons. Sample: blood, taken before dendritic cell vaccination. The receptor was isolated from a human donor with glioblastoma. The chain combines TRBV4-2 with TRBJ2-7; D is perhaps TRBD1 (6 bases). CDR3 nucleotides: TGTGCCAGCAGCCAAGCTGGGGACATCGGGGCCGGGGAGCAGTACTTC. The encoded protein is CASSQAGDIGAGEQYF.